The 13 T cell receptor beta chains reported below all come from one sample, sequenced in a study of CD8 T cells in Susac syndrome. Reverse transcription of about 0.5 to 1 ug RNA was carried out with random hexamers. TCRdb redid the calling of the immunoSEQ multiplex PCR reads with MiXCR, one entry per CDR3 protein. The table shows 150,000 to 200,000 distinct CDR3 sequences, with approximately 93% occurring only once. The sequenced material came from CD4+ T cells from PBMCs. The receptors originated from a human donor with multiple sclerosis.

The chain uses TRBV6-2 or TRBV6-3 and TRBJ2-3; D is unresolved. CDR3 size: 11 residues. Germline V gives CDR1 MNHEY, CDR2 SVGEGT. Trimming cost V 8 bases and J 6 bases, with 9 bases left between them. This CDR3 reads CASSGPDTQYF. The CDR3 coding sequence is TGTGCCAGCTCAGGTCCGGATACGCAGTATTTT.

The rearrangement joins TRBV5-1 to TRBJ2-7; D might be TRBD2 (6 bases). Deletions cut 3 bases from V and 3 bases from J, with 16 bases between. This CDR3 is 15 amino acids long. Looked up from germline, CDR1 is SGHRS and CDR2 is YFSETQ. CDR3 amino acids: CASSSGTQGIYEQYF. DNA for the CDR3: TGCGCCAGCAGCTCCGGGACTCAGGGTATCTACGAGCAGTACTTC.

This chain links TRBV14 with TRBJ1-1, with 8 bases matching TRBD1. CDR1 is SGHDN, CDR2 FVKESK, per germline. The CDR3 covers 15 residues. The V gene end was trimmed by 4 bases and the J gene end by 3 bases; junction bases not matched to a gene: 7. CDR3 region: CASSPRTGIDTEAFF. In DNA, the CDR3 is TGTGCCAGCAGCCCCAGGACAGGGATAGACACTGAAGCTTTCTTT.

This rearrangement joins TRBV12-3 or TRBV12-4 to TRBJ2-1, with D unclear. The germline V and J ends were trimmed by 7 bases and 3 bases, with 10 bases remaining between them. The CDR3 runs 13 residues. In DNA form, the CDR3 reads TGTGCCAGCAACCACAAGCGCTACAATGAGCAGTTCTTC. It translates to CASNHKRYNEQFF.

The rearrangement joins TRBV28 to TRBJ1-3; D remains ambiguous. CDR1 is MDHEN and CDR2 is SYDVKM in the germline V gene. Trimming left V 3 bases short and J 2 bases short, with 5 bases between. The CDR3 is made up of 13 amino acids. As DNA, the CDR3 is TGTGCCAGCAGTTTGAAGACTGGAAACACCATATATTTT. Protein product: CASSLKTGNTIYF.

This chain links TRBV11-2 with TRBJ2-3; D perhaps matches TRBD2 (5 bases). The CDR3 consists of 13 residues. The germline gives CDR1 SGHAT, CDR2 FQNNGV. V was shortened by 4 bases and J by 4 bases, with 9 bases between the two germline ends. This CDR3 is CASSSVGADTQYF. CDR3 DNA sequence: TGTGCCAGCAGCTCGGTCGGGGCAGATACGCAGTATTTT. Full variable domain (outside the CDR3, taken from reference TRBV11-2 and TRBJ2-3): EAGVAQSPRYKIIEKRQSVAFWCNPISGHATLYWYQQILGQGPKLLIQFQNNGVVDDSQLPKDRFSAERLKGVDSTLKIQPAKLEDSAVYLCASSSVGADTQYFGPGTRLTVL.

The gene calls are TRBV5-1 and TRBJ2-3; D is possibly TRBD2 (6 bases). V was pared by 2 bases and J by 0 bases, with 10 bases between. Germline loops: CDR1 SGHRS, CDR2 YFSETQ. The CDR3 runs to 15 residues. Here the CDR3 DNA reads TGCGCCAGCAGCTTTAGCGGAGCTAGCACAGATACGCAGTATTTT. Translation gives CASSFSGASTDTQYF.

CDR3 sequence reads: CASKGLPPTDTQYF. Here the CDR3 DNA reads TGTGCCAGTAAAGGACTCCCCCCCACAGATACGCAGTATTTT. The chain recombines TRBV19 with TRBJ2-3, with D possibly being TRBD2 (5 bases). The CDR3 covers 14 residues. Trimming cost V 7 bases and J 2 bases, with 13 bases left between them. CDR1 is LNHDA and CDR2 is SQIVND in the germline V gene (reference sequence).

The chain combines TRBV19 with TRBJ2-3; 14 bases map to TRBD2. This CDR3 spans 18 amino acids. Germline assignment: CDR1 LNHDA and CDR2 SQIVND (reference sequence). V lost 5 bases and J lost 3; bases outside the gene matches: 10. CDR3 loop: CASSSGTSGRGMTDTQYF. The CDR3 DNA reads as TGTGCCAGTAGTTCCGGGACTAGCGGGAGAGGGATGACAGATACGCAGTATTTT. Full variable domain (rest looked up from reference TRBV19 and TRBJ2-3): DGGITQSPKYLFRKEGQNVTLSCEQNLNHDAMYWYRQDPGQGLRLIYYSQIVNDFQKGDIAEGYSVSREKKESFPLTVTSAQKNPTAFYLCASSSGTSGRGMTDTQYFGPGTRLTVL.

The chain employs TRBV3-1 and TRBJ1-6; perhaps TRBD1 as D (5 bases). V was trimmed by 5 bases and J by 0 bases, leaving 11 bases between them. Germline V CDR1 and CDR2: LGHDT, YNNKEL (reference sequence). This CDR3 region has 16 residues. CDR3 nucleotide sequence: TGTGCCAGCAGCGGCAGGGCTTCCTCCTATAATTCACCCCTCCACTTT. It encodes CASSGRASSYNSPLHF.

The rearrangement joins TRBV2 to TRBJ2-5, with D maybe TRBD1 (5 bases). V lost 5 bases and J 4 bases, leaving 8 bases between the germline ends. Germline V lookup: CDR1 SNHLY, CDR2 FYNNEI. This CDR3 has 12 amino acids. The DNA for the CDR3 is TGTGCCAGCAGTTATGGGGCAGAGACCCAGTACTTC. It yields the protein CASSYGAETQYF.

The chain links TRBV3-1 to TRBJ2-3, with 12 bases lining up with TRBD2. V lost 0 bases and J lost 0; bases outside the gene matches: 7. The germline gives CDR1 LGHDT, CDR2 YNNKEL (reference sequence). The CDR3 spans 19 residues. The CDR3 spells CASSQDSGLAGGSTDTQYF. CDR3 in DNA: TGTGCCAGCAGCCAAGATTCGGGACTAGCGGGCGGAAGCACAGATACGCAGTATTTT.

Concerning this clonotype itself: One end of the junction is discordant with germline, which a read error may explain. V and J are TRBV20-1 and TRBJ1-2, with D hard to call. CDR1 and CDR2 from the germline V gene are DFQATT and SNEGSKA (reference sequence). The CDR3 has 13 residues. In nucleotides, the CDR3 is TGCAGTGCTCCACGACTCGTCCCCTATAGCTACACCTTC. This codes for CSAPRLVPYSYTF.